The entry below describes one T cell receptor (beta chain). This clonotype has more than one count but fewer than ten. No cognate antigen has been identified for it. It has no much larger one-base neighbor in the sample; base qualities were not kept. The CDR3 runs 15 amino acids, cysteine and phenylalanine included. The read is trimmed to its CDR3 DNA, 45 bases read in frame from base 1. CDR1 is given as SGHVS and CDR2 as FQNEAQ, both from the germline V gene. V loses 3 bases at its end and J loses 3 bases; junction bases beyond the gene matches: 8. This sample is drawn from a study of response to subunit inactivated influenza vaccine (dated by TCRdb to the late 2010s). Study-level background: The study used deep quantitative T cell receptor repertoire profiling to track responses to a trivalent subunit inactivated influenza vaccine. Broader findings and caveats from the paper: It was suggested by the authors that each seasonal influenza vaccination may recruit only a limited number of new T cells.

Library preparation employed RT-PCR. Instrument used: Illumina HiSeq 2500. The public reads were reprocessed in TCRdb via fastp at Q25 and MiXCR, keeping in-frame beta chains. Entries are consolidated by CDR3 protein sequence, retaining the most common genes and DNA. The sample records a few hundred thousand distinct CDR3 sequences, approximately 14% of which are singletons. The ten most abundant clones make up over 8.5% of the sample. The starting material was PBMCs from blood, obtained about 12 days after vaccination. The sequence is built from TRBV7-8 and TRBJ2-7, with TRBD1 matching 7 junction bases. The clonotype originates from a man aged 45-65 years who received an inactivated influenza vaccine. Donor details come from another sample of the same person, matched by shared clones. Read as DNA, the sequence is TGTGCCAGCAGCTTGATCACAGGGGTTAACTACGAGCAGTACTTC. The encoded protein is CASSLITGVNYEQYF.